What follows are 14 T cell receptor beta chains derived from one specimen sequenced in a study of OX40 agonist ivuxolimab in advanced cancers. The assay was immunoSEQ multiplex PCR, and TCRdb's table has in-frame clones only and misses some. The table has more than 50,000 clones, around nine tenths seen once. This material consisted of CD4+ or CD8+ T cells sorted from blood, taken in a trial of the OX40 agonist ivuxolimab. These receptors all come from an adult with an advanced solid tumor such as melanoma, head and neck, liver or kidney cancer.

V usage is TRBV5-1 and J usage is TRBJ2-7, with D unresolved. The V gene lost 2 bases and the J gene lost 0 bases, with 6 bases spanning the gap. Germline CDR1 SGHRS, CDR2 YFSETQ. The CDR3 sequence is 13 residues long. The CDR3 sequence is CASSFGYSYEQYF. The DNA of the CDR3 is TGCGCCAGCAGCTTTGGATACTCCTACGAGCAGTACTTC.

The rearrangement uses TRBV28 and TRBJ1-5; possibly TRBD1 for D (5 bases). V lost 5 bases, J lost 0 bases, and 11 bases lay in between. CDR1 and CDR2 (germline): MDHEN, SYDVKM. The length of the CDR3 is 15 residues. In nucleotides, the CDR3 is TGTGCCAGCAGTCCCCTGGGGGGTAGCAATCAGCCCCAGCATTTT. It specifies CASSPLGGSNQPQHF.

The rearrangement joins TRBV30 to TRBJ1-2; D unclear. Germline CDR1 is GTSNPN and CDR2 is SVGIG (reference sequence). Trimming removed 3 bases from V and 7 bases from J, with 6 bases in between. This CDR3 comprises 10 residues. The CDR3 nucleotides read TGTGCCTGGAGGGGTGGTGGCTACACCTTC. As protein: CAWRGGGYTF.

The DNA for the CDR3 is TGCAGCGCCCTAAACGGGGGAGGCGATCAGCCCCAGCATTTT. Protein: CSALNGGGDQPQHF. The chain combines TRBV29-1 with TRBJ1-5; a possible D gene is TRBD1 (5 bases). CDR1 SQVTM and CDR2 ANQGSEA come from the germline V gene. Trimming removed 7 bases from V and 5 bases from J, with 18 bases in between. The CDR3 spans 14 residues.

CDR3 bases: TGTGCCAGTCGGCTCCTGAACACTGAAGCTTTCTTT. Protein sequence: CASRLLNTEAFF. The genes are TRBV5-6 and TRBJ1-1; D is unresolved. The CDR3 is made up of 12 amino acids. Trimming left V 8 bases short and J 0 bases short, with 8 bases between. Germline assignment: CDR1 SGHDT and CDR2 YYEEEE.

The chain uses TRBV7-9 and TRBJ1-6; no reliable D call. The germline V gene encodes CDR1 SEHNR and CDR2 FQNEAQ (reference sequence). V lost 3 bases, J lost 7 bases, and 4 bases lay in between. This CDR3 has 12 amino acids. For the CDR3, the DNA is TGTGCCAGCAGCTTGACGAATTCACCCCTCCACTTT. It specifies CASSLTNSPLHF.

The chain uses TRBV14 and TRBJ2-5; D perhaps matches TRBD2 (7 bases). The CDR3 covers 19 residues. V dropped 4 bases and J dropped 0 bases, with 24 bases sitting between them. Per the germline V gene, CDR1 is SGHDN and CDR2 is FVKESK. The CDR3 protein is CASSPVNERDTRYQETQYF. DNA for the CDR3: TGTGCCAGCAGCCCTGTAAACGAGCGGGACACCCGGTACCAAGAGACCCAGTACTTC.

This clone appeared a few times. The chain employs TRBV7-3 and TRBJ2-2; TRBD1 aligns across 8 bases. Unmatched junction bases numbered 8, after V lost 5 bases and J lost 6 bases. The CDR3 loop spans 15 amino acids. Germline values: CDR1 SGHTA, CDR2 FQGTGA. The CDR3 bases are TGTGCCAGCAGCCAAGGACAGGGAAGGGCCGGGGAGCTGTTTTTT. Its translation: CASSQGQGRAGELFF.

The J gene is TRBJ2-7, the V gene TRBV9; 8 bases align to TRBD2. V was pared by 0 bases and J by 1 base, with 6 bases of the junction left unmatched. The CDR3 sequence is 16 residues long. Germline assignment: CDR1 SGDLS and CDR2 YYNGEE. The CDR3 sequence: CASSVGVAGSSYEQYF. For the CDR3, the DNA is TGTGCCAGCAGCGTAGGAGTAGCGGGGTCGTCCTACGAGCAGTACTTC. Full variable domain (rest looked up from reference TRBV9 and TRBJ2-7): DSGVTQTPKHLITATGQRVTLRCSPRSGDLSVYWYQQSLDQGLQFLIQYYNGEERAKGNILERFSAQQFPDLHSELNLSSLELGDSALYFCASSVGVAGSSYEQYFGPGTRLTVT.

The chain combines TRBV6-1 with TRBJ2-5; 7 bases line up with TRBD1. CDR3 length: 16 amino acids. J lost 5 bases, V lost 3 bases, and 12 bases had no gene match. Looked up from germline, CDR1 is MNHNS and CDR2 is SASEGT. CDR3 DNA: TGTGCCAGCAGTGACTTCTGGGACGGCAGGGGGGAGACCCAGTACTTC. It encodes CASSDFWDGRGETQYF.

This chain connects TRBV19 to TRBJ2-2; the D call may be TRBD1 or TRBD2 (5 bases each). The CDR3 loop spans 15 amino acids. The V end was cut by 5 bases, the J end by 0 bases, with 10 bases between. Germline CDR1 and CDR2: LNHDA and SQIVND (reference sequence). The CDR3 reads CASSRGVANTGELFF. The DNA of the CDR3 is TGTGCCAGTAGTCGAGGGGTTGCGAACACCGGGGAGCTGTTTTTT.

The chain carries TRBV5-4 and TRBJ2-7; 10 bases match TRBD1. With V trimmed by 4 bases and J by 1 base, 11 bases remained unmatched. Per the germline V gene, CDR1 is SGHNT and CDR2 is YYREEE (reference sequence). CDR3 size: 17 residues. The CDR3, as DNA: TGTGCCAGCAGCCGACAGGGGGCCGAGACTAGATCCTACGAGCAGTACTTC. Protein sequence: CASSRQGAETRSYEQYF.

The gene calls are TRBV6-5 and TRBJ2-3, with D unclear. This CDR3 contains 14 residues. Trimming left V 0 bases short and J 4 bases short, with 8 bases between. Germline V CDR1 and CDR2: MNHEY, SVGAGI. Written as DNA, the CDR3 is TGTGCCAGCAGTTACTCGGCGAGGTCAGATACGCAGTATTTT. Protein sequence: CASSYSARSDTQYF.

CDR3 in DNA: TGTGCCAGCAGATCCGGGACAGTCCGATTTGAAGCTTTCTTT. It codes for CASRSGTVRFEAFF. The chain couples TRBV6-6 to TRBJ1-1, with 7 bases fitting TRBD1. Trimming took 6 bases from V and 7 from J; bases not matched to a gene: 11. The CDR3 loop spans 14 amino acids. Germline CDR1 reads MNHNY; CDR2 reads SVGAGI (reference sequence).